Below, 3 T cell receptor beta chains from the same sample are listed, as sequenced in a study of metastatic and nonmetastatic thyroid tumors. TCRdb redid the clone calls on the PCR reads using MiXCR. The table has around 50,000 clones, just under 30% seen once. All patients were untreated before thyroid surgery. Sequenced input: blood. The origin of the receptors is a female donor with papillary thyroid cancer or a benign thyroid nodule (not recorded which). Some clones in this sample may be carry-over from other donors' samples.

This chain uses TRBV4-1 with TRBJ2-3; tentatively, D is TRBD2 (7 bases). There are 16 residues in the CDR3. Germline V gives CDR1 MGHRA, CDR2 YSYEKL. V lost 6 bases, J lost 0 bases, and 16 bases lay in between. The CDR3 here is CASSELEGGSTDTQYF. As DNA, the CDR3 is TGCGCCAGCAGTGAATTGGAGGGGGGGAGCACAGATACGCAGTATTTT.

The rearrangement joins TRBV12-3 or TRBV12-4 to TRBJ2-1, with D uncertain. The CDR3 spans 12 residues. Deletions cut 4 bases from V and 4 bases from J, with 5 bases between. Here the CDR3 DNA reads TGTGCCAGCAGTTCCCGATACAATGAGCAGTTCTTC. It yields the protein CASSSRYNEQFF.

CDR3 amino acids: CSGAGEVSGYTF. The CDR3 DNA is TGCAGTGGGGCAGGGGAAGTCAGCGGCTACACCTTC. The chain links TRBV20-1 to TRBJ1-2; D is perhaps TRBD1 (6 bases). V was shortened by 7 bases and J by 8 bases, with 17 bases between the two germline ends. The germline CDR1 and CDR2 sequences are DFQATT and SNEGSKA (reference sequence). CDR3 size: 12 residues.